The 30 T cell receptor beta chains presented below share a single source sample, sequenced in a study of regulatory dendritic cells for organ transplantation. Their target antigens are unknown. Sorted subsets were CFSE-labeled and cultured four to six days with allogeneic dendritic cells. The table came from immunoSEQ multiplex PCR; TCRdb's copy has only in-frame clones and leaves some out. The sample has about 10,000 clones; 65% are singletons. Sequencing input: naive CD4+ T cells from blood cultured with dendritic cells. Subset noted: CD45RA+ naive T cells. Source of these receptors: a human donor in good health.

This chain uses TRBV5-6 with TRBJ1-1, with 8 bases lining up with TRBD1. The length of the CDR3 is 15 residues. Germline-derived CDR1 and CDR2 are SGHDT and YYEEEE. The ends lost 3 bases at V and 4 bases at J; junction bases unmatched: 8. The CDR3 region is CASSSLTGAATEAFF. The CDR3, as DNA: TGTGCCAGCAGCTCCCTGACAGGGGCGGCCACTGAAGCTTTCTTT.

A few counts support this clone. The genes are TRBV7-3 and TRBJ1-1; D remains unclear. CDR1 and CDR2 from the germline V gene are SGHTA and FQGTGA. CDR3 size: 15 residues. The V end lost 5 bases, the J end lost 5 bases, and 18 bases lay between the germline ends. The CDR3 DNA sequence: TGTGCCAGCAGCCCTTTTTCTGGGAGAAGGACTGAAGCTTTCTTT. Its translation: CASSPFSGRRTEAFF.

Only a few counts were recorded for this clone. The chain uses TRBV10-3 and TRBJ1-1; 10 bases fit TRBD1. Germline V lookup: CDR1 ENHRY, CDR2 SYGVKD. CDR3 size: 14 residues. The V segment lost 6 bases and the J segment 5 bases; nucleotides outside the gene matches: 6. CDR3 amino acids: CAISSGTGVTEAFF. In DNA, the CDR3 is TGTGCCATCAGCTCCGGGACAGGGGTTACTGAAGCTTTCTTT.

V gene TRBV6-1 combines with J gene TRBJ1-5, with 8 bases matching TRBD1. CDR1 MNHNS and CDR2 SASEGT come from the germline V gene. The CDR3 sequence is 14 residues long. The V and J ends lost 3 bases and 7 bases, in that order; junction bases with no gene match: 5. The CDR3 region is CASSENTGGQPQHF. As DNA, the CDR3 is TGTGCCAGCAGTGAGAATACAGGGGGGCAGCCCCAGCATTTT.

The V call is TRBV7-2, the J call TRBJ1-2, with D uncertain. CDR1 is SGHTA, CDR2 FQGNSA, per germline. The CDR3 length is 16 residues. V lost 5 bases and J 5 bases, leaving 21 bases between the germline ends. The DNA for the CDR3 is TGTGCCAGCAGCCCTAGGGTAGCGGCGGATTCGTATGGCTACACCTTC. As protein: CASSPRVAADSYGYTF.

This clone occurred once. The CDR3 nucleotides read TGTGCCAGCAGCGCCCCCTGGGGGGGGAACACTGAAGCTTTCTTT. Protein sequence: CASSAPWGGNTEAFF. This sequence joins TRBV7-8 and TRBJ1-1; D perhaps matches TRBD1 (5 bases). With 5 bases removed from V and 1 base from J, the gap between germline ends came to 14 bases. The V gene's germline CDR1 is SGHVS and CDR2 FQNEAQ. The CDR3 contains 15 residues.

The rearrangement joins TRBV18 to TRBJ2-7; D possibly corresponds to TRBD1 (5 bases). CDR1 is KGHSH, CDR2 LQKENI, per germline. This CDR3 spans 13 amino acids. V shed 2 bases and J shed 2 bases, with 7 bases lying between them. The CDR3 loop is CASSPDRAYEQYF. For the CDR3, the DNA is TGTGCCAGCTCACCAGACAGAGCCTACGAGCAGTACTTC.

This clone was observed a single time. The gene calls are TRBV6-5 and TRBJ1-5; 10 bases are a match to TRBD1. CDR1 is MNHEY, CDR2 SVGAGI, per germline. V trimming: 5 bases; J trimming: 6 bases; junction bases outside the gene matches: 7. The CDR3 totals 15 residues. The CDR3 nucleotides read TGTGCCAGCAGTCCACGGACAGGGGGGAGTCAGCCCCAGCATTTT. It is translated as CASSPRTGGSQPQHF.

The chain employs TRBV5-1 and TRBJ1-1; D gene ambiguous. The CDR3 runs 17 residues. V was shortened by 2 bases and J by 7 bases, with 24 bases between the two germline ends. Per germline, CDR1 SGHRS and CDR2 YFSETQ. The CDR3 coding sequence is TGCGCCAGCAGCTTTGAATTGCGGGCCTCAAGGCGGGGTGAAGCTTTCTTT. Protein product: CASSFELRASRRGEAFF.

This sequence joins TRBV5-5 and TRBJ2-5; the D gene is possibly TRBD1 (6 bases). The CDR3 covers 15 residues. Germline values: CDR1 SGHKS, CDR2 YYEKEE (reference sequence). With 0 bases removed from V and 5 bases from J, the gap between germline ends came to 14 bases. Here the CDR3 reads CASSLGGQAWETQYF. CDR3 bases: TGTGCCAGCAGCTTGGGGGGGCAGGCGTGGGAGACCCAGTACTTC.

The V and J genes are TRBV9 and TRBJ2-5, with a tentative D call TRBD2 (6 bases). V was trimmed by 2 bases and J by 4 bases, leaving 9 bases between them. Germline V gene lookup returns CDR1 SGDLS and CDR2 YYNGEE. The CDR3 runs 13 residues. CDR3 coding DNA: TGTGCCAGCAGCGTGGAGGGGCCAGAGACCCAGTACTTC. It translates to CASSVEGPETQYF. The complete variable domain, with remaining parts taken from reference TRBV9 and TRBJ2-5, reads DSGVTQTPKHLITATGQRVTLRCSPRSGDLSVYWYQQSLDQGLQFLIQYYNGEERAKGNILERFSAQQFPDLHSELNLSSLELGDSALYFCASSVEGPETQYFGPGTRLLVL.

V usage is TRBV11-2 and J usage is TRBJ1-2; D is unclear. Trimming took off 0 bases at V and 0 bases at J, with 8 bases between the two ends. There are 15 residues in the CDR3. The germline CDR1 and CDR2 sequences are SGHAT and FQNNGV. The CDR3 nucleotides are TGTGCCAGCAGCTTAGATATGAGAGCTAACTATGGCTACACCTTC. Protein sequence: CASSLDMRANYGYTF.

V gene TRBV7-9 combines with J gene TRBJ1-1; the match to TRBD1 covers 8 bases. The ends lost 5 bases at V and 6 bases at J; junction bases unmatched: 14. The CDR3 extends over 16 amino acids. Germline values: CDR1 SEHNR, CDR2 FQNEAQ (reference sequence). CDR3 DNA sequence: TGTGCCAGCAGCACCGGACAGGGAGGCGTTTCGGCTGAAGCTTTCTTT. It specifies CASSTGQGGVSAEAFF.

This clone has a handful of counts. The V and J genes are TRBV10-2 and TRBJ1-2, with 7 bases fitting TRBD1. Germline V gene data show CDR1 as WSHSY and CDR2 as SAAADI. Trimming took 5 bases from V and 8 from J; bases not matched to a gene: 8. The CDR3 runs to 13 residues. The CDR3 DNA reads TGCGCCAGCAGTCAGCGACAGGGCCGGGGCTACACCTTC. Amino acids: CASSQRQGRGYTF.

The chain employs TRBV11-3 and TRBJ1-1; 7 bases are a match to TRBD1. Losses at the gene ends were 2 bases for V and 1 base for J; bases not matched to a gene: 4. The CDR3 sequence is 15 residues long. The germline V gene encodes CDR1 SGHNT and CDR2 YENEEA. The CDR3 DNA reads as TGTGCCAGCAGCTTAAGGGGGCTTACGAACACTGAAGCTTTCTTT. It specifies CASSLRGLTNTEAFF.

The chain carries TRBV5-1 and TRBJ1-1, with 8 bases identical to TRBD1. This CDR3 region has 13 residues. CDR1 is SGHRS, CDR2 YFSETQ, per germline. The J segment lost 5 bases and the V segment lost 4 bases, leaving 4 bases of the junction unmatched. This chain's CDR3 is CASSPWTGTEAFF. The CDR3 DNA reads TGCGCCAGCAGCCCATGGACAGGGACTGAAGCTTTCTTT. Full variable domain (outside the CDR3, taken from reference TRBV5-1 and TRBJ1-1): KAGVTQTPRYLIKTRGQQVTLSCSPISGHRSVSWYQQTPGQGLQFLFEYFSETQRNKGNFPGRFSGRQFSNSRSEMNVSTLELGDSALYLCASSPWTGTEAFFGQGTRLTVV.

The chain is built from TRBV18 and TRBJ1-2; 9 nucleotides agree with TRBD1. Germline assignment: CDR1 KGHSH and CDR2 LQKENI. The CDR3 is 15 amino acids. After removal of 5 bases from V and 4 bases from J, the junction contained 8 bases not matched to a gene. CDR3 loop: CASSEQQGAGYGYTF. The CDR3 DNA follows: TGTGCCAGCTCAGAACAACAGGGGGCCGGCTATGGCTACACCTTC.

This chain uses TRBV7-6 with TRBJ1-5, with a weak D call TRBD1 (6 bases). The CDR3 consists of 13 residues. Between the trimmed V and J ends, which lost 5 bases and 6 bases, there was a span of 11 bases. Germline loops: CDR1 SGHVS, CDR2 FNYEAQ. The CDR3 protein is CASSLQGFQPQHF. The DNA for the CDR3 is TGTGCCAGCAGCCTACAGGGTTTTCAGCCCCAGCATTTT.

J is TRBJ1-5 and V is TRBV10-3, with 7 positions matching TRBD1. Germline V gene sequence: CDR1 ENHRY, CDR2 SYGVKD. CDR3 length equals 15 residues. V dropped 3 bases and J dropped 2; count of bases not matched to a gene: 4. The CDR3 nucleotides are TGTGCCATCAGTGAAGACAGGGCTGGCAATCAGCCCCAGCATTTT. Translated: CAISEDRAGNQPQHF.

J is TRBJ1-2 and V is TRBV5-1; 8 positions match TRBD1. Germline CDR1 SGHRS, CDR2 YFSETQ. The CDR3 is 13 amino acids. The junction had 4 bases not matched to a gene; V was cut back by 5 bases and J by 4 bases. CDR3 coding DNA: TGCGCCAGCAGGGAGACAGGGGCCTATGGCTACACCTTC. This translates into CASRETGAYGYTF.

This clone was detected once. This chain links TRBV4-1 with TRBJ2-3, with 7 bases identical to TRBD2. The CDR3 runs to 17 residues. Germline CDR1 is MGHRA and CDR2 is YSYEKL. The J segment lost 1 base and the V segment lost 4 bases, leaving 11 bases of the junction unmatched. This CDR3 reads CASSPSGGPGGTDTQYF. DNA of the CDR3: TGCGCCAGCAGCCCATCGGGGGGTCCTGGGGGCACAGATACGCAGTATTTT.

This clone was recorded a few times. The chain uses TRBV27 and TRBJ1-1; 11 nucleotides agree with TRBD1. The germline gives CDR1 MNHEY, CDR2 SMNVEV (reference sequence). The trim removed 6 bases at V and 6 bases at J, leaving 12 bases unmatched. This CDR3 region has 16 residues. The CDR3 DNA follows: TGTGCCAGCAGCCGGGACAGGGGGATCATAGGCCCTGAAGCTTTCTTT. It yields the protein CASSRDRGIIGPEAFF.

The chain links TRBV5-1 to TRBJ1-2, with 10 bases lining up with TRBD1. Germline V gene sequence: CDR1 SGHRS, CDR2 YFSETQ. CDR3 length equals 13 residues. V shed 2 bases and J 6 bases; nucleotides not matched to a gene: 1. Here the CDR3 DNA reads TGCGCCAGCAGCTTAGGGACAGGGGATGGCTACACCTTC. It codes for CASSLGTGDGYTF.

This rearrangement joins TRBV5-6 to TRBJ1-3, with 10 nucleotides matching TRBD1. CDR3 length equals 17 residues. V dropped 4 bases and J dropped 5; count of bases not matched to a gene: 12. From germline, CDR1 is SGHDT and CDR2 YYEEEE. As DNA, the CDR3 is TGTGCCAGCAGCGATCCTACCCGGGGACAGGGGAGAAACACCATATATTTT. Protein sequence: CASSDPTRGQGRNTIYF.

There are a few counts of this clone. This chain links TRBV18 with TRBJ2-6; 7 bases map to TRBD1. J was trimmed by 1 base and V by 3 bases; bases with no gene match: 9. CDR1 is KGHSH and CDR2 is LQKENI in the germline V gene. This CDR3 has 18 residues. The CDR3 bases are TGTGCCAGCTCACCGCCCGTGGGACAGCGGTCTGGGGCCAACGTCCTGACTTTC. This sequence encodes CASSPPVGQRSGANVLTF.

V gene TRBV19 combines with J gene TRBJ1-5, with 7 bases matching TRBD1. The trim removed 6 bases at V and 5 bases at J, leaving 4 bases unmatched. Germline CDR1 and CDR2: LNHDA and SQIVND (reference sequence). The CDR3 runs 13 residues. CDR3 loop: CASRDDRDQPQHF. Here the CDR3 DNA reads TGTGCCAGTAGGGATGACAGGGATCAGCCCCAGCATTTT.

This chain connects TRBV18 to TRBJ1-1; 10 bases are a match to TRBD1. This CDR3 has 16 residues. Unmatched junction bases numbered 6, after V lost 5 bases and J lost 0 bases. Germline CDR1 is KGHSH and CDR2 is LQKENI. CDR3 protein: CASSTGTGVVNTEAFF. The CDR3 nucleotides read TGTGCCAGCTCAACTGGGACAGGGGTGGTGAACACTGAAGCTTTCTTT. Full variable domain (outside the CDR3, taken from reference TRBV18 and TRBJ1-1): NAGVMQNPRHLVRRRGQEARLRCSPMKGHSHVYWYRQLPEEGLKFMVYLQKENIIDESGMPKERFSAEFPKEGPSILRIQQVVRGDSAAYFCASSTGTGVVNTEAFFGQGTRLTVV.

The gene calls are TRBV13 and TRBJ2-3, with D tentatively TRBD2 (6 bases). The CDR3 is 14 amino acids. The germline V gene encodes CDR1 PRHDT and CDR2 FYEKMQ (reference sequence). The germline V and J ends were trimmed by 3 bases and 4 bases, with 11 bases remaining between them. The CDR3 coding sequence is TGTGCCAGCAGCTTGACTAGGTGGGCAGATACGCAGTATTTT. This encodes CASSLTRWADTQYF.

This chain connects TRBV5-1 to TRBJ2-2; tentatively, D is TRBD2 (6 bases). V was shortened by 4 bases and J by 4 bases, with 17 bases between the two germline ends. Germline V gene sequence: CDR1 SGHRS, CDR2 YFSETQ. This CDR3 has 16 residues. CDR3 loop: CASSARGGASTGELFF. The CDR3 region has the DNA TGCGCCAGCAGCGCTCGGGGCGGGGCGAGCACCGGGGAGCTGTTTTTT. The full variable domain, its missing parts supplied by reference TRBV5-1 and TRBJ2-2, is KAGVTQTPRYLIKTRGQQVTLSCSPISGHRSVSWYQQTPGQGLQFLFEYFSETQRNKGNFPGRFSGRQFSNSRSEMNVSTLELGDSALYLCASSARGGASTGELFFGEGSRLTVL.

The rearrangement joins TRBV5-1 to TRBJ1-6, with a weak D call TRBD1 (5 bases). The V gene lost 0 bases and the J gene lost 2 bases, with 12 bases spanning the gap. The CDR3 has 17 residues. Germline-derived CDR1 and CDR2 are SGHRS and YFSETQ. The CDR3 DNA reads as TGCGCCAGCAGCTTGGTTGGGGGAGGCACCTATAATTCACCCCTCCACTTT. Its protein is CASSLVGGGTYNSPLHF.